This entry describes one T cell receptor (beta chain). This sample stems from a study of shared clonotypes between healthy human individuals. After removal of 1 base from V and 3 bases from J, the junction contained 5 bases not matched to a gene. CDR3 length equals 16 residues. Germline V gives CDR1 MGHDK, CDR2 SYGVNS. TCRdb's table, derived via immunoSEQ multiplex PCR, lists solely in-frame clones and lacks some. The sample contains 550,000 to 600,000 clones, just over 75% of which appear only once. The J gene is TRBJ1-2, the V gene TRBV25-1; TRBD1 matches at 10 bases. The sample consisted of PBMCs. The source of this sequence is a woman in her thirties or forties in good health. Some clones in this sample may be carry-over from other donors' samples. Here the CDR3 DNA reads TGTGCCAGCAGTGAATTTGGGACAGGGGAGGACTATGGCTACACCTTC. Residues: CASSEFGTGEDYGYTF.